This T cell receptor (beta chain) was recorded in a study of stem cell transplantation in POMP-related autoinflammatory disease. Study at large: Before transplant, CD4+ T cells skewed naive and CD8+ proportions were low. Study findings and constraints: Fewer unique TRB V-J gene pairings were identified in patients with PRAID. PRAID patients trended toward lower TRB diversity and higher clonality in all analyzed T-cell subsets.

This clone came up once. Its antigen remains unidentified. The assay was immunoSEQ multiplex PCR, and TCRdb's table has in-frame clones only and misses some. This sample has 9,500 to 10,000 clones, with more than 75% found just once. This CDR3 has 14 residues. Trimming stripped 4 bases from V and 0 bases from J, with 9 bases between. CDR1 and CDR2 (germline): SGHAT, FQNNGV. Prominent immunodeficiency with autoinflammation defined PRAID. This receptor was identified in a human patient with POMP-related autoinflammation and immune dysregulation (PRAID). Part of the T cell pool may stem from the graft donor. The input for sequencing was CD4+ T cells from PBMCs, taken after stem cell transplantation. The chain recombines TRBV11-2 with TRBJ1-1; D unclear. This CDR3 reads CASSYRPLNTEAFF. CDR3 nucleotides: TGTGCCAGCAGCTACCGCCCCCTGAACACTGAAGCTTTCTTT.